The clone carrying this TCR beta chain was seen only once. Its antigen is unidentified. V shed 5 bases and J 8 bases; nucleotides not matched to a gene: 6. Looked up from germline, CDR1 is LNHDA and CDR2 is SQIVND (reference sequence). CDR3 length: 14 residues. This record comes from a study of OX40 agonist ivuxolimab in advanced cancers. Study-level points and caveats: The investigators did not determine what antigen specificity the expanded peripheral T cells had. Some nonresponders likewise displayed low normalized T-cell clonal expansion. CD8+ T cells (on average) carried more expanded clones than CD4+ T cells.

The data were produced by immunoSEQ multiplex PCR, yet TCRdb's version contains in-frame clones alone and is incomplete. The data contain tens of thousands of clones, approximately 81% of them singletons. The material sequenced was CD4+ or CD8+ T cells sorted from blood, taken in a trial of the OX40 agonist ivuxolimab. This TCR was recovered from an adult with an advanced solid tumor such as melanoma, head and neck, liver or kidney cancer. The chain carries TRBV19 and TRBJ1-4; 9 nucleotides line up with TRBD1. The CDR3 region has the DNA TGTGCCAGTAGTGTAACAGGGGGCGAGGAAAAACTGTTTTTT. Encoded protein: CASSVTGGEEKLFF.